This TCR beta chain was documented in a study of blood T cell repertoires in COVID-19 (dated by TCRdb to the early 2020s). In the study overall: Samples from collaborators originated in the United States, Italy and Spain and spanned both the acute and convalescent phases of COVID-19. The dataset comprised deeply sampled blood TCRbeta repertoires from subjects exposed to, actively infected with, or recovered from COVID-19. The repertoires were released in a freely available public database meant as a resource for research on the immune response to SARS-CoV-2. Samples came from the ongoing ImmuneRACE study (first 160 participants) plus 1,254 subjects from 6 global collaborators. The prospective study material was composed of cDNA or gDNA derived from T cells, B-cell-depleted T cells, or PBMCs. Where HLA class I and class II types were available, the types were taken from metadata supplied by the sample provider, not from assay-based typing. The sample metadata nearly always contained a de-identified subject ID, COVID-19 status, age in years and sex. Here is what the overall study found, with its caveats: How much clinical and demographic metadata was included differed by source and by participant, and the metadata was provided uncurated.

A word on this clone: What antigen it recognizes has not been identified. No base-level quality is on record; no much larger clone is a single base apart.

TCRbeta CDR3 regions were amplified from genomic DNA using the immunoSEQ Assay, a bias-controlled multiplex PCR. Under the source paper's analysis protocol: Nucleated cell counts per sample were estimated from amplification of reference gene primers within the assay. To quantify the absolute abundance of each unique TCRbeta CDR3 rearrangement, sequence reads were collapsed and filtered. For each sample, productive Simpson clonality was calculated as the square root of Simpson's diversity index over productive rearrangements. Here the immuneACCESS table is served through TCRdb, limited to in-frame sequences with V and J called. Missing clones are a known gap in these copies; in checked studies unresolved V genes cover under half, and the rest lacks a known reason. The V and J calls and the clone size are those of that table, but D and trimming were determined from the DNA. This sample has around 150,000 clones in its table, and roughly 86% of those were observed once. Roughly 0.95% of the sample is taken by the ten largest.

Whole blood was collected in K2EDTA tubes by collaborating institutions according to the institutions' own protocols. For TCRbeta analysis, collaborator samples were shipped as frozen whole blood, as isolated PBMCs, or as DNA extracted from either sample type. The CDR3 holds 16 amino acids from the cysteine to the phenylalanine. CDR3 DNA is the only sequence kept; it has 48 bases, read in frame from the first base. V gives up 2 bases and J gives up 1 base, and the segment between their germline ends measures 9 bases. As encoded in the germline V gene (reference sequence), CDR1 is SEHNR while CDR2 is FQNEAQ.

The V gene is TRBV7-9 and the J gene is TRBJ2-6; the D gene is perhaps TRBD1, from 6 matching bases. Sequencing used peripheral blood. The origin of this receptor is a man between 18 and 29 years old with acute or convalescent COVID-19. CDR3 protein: CASSLLGQSGANVLTF. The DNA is TGTGCCAGCAGCTTACTAGGACAGTCTGGGGCCAACGTCCTGACTTTC.